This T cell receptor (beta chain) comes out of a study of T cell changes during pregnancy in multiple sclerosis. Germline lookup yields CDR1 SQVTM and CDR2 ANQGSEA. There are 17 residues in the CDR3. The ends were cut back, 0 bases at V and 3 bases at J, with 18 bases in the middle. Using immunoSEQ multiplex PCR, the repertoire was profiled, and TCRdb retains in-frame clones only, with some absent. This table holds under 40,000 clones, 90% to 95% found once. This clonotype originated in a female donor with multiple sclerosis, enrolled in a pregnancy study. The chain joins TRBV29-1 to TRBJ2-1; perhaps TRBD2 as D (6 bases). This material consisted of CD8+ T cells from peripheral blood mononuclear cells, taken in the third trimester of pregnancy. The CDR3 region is CSVEDQSGTLNYNEQFF. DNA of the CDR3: TGCAGCGTTGAAGACCAATCCGGGACTCTAAACTACAATGAGCAGTTCTTC.